The rows below give T cell receptor beta chains drawn from one sample of a study of T cell repertoires in cytomegalovirus infection. One entry per CDR3 protein results from TCRdb running MiXCR on the reads. The sample has 200,000 to 250,000 distinct CDR3 sequences, 9% to 15% seen once. The specimen sequenced was PBMCs. These receptors originate from a human donor in good health (CMV status not recorded). Some clones in this sample may be carry-over from other donors' samples. CDR3s include the opening cysteine and the closing phenylalanine or tryptophan. The D gene is left open where the match is weak. Expanded clones are given a class, and other clones once, few, many or no size at all.

>TRBJ2-5|TRBV20-1|few|TRBD1
CSASVGTGVYQETQYF
TGCAGTGCTAGTGTGGGGACAGGCGTGTACCAAGAGACCCAGTACTTC
>TRBJ2-3|TRBV28|few|-
CASSGGGYRTDTQYF
TGTGCCAGCAGTGGCGGTGGTTACAGGACAGATACGCAGTATTTT
>TRBJ1-4|TRBV18|-|-
CASSSSLGTTNEKLFF
TGTGCCAGCTCATCTTCATTAGGGACGACTAATGAAAAACTGTTTTTT
>TRBJ2-3|TRBV28|few|-
CASSLDTFSTDTQYF
TGTGCCAGCAGCCTGGACACCTTTAGCACAGATACGCAGTATTTT
>TRBJ2-2|TRBV7-3|many|TRBD1
CASSLTGPAGELFF
TGTGCCAGCAGCTTGACAGGGCCGGCCGGGGAGCTGTTTTTT
>TRBJ2-2|TRBV24-1|few|-
CATSDSPFPPGELFF
TGTGCCACCAGTGATTCCCCCTTTCCTCCCGGGGAGCTGTTTTTT
>TRBJ2-3|TRBV7-2|many|TRBD2
CASSFQSGGPTDTQYF
TGTGCCAGCAGCTTCCAGAGCGGGGGACCCACAGATACGCAGTATTTT
>TRBJ2-7|TRBV7-8|many|-
CASSFSNIGEQYF
TGTGCCAGCAGCTTTTCTAACATAGGCGAGCAGTACTTC
>TRBJ2-1|TRBV7-8|few|TRBD2
CASLSAGGGEQFF
TGTGCCAGCCTCTCGGCGGGAGGGGGTGAGCAGTTCTTC
>TRBJ1-1|TRBV7-2|many|-
CASSGSMGTEAFF
TGTGCCAGCAGCGGATCTATGGGGACTGAAGCTTTCTTT
>TRBJ2-5|TRBV4-2|many|-
CASSQEAFSAQGETQYF
TGTGCCAGCAGCCAAGAGGCCTTCTCAGCCCAGGGAGAGACCCAGTACTTC
>TRBJ1-1|TRBV28|many|-
CASGGKGMNTEAFF
TGTGCCAGCGGCGGGAAGGGAATGAACACTGAAGCTTTCTTT
>TRBJ1-1|TRBV19|many|-
CASSETANTEAFF
TGTGCCAGTAGTGAGACAGCGAACACTGAAGCTTTCTTT
>TRBJ2-1|TRBV28|many|-
CASRPLSLLRYNEQFF
TGTGCCAGCAGACCCTTATCTCTTCTTCGCTACAATGAGCAGTTCTTC
>TRBJ1-4|TRBV7-9|-|TRBD1
CASSSGQGDWLELFF
TGTGCCAGCAGCTCCGGACAGGGGGACTGGCTCGAACTGTTTTTT
>TRBJ2-3|TRBV28|many|TRBD2
CASSLRLAGVADTQYF
TGTGCCAGCAGTTTACGGCTAGCGGGAGTGGCAGATACGCAGTATTTT
>TRBJ2-5|TRBV7-2|many|TRBD2
CASRSSGSETQYF
TGTGCCAGCAGATCTAGCGGGAGCGAGACCCAGTACTTC
>TRBJ2-7|TRBV27|many|-
CASSKYGDRSSSYEQYF
TGTGCCAGCAGTAAATACGGCGACCGTTCAAGCTCCTACGAGCAGTACTTC
>TRBJ1-5|TRBV3-1|-|-
CASSHRADNQPQHF
TGTGCCAGCAGTCACAGGGCAGACAATCAGCCCCAGCATTTT
>TRBJ1-5|TRBV20-1|few|-
CSAREGGGHQPQHF
TGCAGTGCTAGGGAGGGTGGAGGGCACCAGCCCCAGCATTTT
>TRBJ2-3|TRBV2|-|TRBD1
CASSRDRTSTDTQYF
TGTGCCAGCAGTCGGGACAGAACTAGCACAGATACGCAGTATTTT
>TRBJ2-2|TRBV5-5|many|TRBD1
CASSPTGQGRAGELFF
TGTGCCAGCAGCCCTACGGGACAGGGCCGCGCCGGGGAGCTGTTTTTT
>TRBJ2-3|TRBV10-3|many|TRBD1
CAIAGTGGESPDTQYF
TGTGCCATCGCCGGGACAGGGGGCGAATCCCCAGATACGCAGTATTTT
>TRBJ1-5|TRBV27|many|-
CASSPSRNSNQPQHF
TGTGCCAGCAGCCCATCGCGGAATAGCAATCAGCCCCAGCATTTT
>TRBJ1-2|TRBV19|many|-
CASMTDGQGGYTF
TGTGCCAGTATGACAGACGGCCAGGGGGGCTACACCTTC
>TRBJ2-5|TRBV29-1|few|-
CSVGGLAPETQYF
TGCAGCGTTGGAGGGTTAGCCCCAGAGACCCAGTACTTC
>TRBJ1-2|TRBV6-1|few|TRBD1
CASRRDRGQGGYTF
TGTGCCAGCAGAAGAGACAGGGGGCAAGGTGGCTACACCTTC
>TRBJ2-5|TRBV28|many|-
CASSFSGTGVRTQYF
TGTGCCAGCAGTTTTTCCGGGACTGGGGTTCGGACCCAGTACTTC
>TRBJ2-7|TRBV4-3|-|-
CASSPDGLYEQYF
TGCGCCAGCAGTCCGGACGGACTCTACGAGCAGTACTTC
>TRBJ2-5|TRBV5-3|-|TRBD1
CASSLPGQGTETQYF
TGTGCCAGCAGCTTGCCGGGACAGGGGACAGAGACCCAGTACTTC
>TRBJ2-1|TRBV7-9|many|TRBD2
CASSLTSSSYNEQFF
TGTGCCAGCAGCTTGACTAGCTCCTCCTACAATGAGCAGTTCTTC
>TRBJ2-3|TRBV11-1|few|-
CASSRGQAAGTDTQYF
TGTGCCAGCAGCCGTGGACAGGCGGCGGGGACAGATACGCAGTATTTT
>TRBJ2-5|TRBV6-5|many|TRBD2
CASSYSVGSGGRSETQYF
TGTGCCAGCAGTTACTCGGTCGGTAGCGGGGGGAGGTCAGAGACCCAGTACTTC
>TRBJ1-5|TRBV19|many|-
CASKLSGVPQPQHF
TGTGCCAGTAAACTCTCGGGGGTTCCCCAGCCCCAGCATTTT
>TRBJ2-2|TRBV29-1|few|-
CSVYNTGELFF
TGCAGCGTTTACAACACCGGGGAGCTGTTTTTT
>TRBJ2-7|TRBV28|-|TRBD1
CASRGQGTYNEQYF
TGTGCCAGCAGAGGACAGGGGACTTACAACGAGCAGTACTTC
>TRBJ2-7|TRBV5-1|-|-
CASSLDGAYEQYF
TGCGCCAGCAGCTTGGACGGAGCCTACGAGCAGTACTTC
>TRBJ1-2|TRBV6-5|-|TRBD1
CARSSTGQGDYGYTF
TGTGCCCGCAGCTCAACGGGACAGGGTGACTATGGCTACACCTTC
>TRBJ1-4|TRBV7-2|few|-
CASSLEQFREKLFF
TGTGCCAGCAGCTTAGAACAGTTCAGGGAAAAACTGTTTTTT
>TRBJ1-1|TRBV5-1|-|-
CASSLDEGRNTEAFF
TGCGCCAGCAGCTTGGATGAGGGACGGAACACTGAAGCTTTCTTT
>TRBJ2-2|TRBV4-1|many|-
CASSQEGGVSQLLF
TGCGCCAGCAGCCAAGAGGGCGGGGTCTCCCAACTCCTTTTT
>TRBJ2-1|TRBV19|-|TRBD2
CASSRSGTSLGSYNEQFF
TGTGCCAGTAGTAGAAGCGGGACCTCCCTAGGCTCCTACAATGAGCAGTTCTTC
>TRBJ1-1|TRBV5-5|few|-
CASSLDGLLETEAFF
TGTGCCAGCAGCTTGGACGGTTTACTTGAAACTGAAGCTTTCTTT
>TRBJ2-5|TRBV7-2|many|-
CASSYANGQTQYF
TGTGCCAGCAGCTACGCCAACGGTCAGACCCAGTACTTC
>TRBJ2-1|TRBV12-3/TRBV12-4|-|TRBD2
CASSLGGETSGNNEQFF
TGTGCCAGCAGTTTAGGTGGCGAGACTAGCGGTAACAATGAGCAGTTCTTC
>TRBJ2-3|TRBV7-2|many|-
CASSLEPNTQYF
TGTGCCAGCAGCTTAGAGCCGAATACGCAGTATTTT
>TRBJ2-2|TRBV29-1|few|-
CSAGPRTGELFF
TGCAGCGCGGGACCTAGAACCGGGGAGCTGTTTTTT
>TRBJ2-1|TRBV19|-|TRBD1
CATGTGVHEQFF
TGTGCCACAGGGACAGGGGTACATGAGCAGTTCTTC
>TRBJ2-3|TRBV4-1|many|-
CASSQDTTDTQYF
TGCGCCAGCAGCCAAGATACTACAGATACGCAGTATTTT
>TRBJ2-1|TRBV7-9|many|TRBD2
CASTSATSGPYNEQFF
TGTGCCAGCACCTCCGCGACTAGCGGTCCCTACAATGAGCAGTTCTTC
>TRBJ1-5|TRBV19|many|-
CASSQGPDQPQHF
TGTGCCAGTAGCCAAGGGCCCGACCAGCCCCAGCATTTT
>TRBJ1-6|TRBV12-3/TRBV12-4|many|TRBD1
CASTRQGTYNSPLHF
TGTGCCAGCACCAGACAGGGAACTTATAATTCACCCCTCCACTTT
>TRBJ2-2|TRBV6-5|many|-
CASSLLSEPTGELFF
TGTGCCAGCAGTTTACTAAGTGAGCCCACCGGGGAGCTGTTTTTT
>TRBJ2-5|TRBV25-1|many|-
CASSVGHWEETQYF
TGTGCCAGCAGTGTGGGTCACTGGGAAGAGACCCAGTACTTC